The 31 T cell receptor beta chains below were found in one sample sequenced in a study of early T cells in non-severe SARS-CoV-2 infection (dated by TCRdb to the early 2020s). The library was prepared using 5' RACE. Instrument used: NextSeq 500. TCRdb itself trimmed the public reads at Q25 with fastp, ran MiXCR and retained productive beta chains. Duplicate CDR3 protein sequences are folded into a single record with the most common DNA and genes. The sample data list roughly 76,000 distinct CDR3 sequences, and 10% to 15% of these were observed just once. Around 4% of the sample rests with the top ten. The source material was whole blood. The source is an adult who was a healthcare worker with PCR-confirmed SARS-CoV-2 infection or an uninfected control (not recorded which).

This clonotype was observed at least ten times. The CDR3 DNA reads as TGTGCCAGTAGTTGGCCCCGAGGTAGCGGGAGTCTTAGAAACATTCAGTACTTC. Its translation: CASSWPRGSGSLRNIQYF. This rearrangement joins TRBV19 to TRBJ2-4, with 9 bases identical to TRBD2. The CDR3 is made up of 18 amino acids. The V and J ends lost 5 bases and 6 bases, in that order; junction bases with no gene match: 17. In germline, CDR1 is LNHDA, CDR2 SQIVND (reference sequence). Together with reference TRBV19 and TRBJ2-4, the CDR3 gives the full variable domain: DGGITQSPKYLFRKEGQNVTLSCEQNLNHDAMYWYRQDPGQGLRLIYYSQIVNDFQKGDIAEGYSVSREKKESFPLTVTSAQKNPTAFYLCASSWPRGSGSLRNIQYFGAGTRLSVL.

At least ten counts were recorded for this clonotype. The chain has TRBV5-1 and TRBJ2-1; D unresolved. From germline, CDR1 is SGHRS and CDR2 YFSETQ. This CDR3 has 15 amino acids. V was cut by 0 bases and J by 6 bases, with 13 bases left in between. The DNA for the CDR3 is TGCGCCAGCAGCTTGGATGGAGCCTCCACCAATGAGCAGTTCTTC. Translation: CASSLDGASTNEQFF.

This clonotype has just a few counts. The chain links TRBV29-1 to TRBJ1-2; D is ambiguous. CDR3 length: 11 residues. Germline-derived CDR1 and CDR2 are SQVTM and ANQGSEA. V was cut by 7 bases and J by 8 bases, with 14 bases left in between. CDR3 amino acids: CSAVEGRGYTF. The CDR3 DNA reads TGCAGCGCCGTAGAGGGTAGAGGCTACACCTTC.

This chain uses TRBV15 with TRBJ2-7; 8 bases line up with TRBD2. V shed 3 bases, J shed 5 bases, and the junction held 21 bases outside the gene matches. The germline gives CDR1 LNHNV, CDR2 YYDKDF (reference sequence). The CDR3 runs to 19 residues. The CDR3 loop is CATSSHPLVAGGRVNEQYF. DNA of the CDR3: TGTGCCACCAGCAGCCACCCCTTGGTTGCGGGAGGCCGAGTAAACGAGCAGTACTTC.

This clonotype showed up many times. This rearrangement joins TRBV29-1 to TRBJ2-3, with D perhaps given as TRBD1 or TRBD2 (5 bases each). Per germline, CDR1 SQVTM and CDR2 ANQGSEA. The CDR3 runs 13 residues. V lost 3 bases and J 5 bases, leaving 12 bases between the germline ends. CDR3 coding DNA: TGCAGCGTTGACGGTGGGGGTAAAGATACGCAGTATTTT. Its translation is CSVDGGGKDTQYF.

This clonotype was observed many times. Here the CDR3 reads CASSPTSGRNEQFF. The CDR3 coding sequence is TGTGCCAGCAGCCCAACTAGCGGGCGCAATGAGCAGTTCTTC. The V call is TRBV7-2, the J call TRBJ2-1; 9 nucleotides match TRBD2. CDR3 length: 14 amino acids. Germline CDR1 SGHTA, CDR2 FQGNSA. Trimming cost V 5 bases and J 6 bases; bases outside gene matches: 5.

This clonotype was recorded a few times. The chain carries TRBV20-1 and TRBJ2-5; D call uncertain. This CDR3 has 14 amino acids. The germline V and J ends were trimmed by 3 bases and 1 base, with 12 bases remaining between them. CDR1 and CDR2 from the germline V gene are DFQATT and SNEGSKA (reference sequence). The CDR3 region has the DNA TGCAGTGCTAGGTCTACTGGCGGCCAAGAGACCCAGTACTTC. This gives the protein CSARSTGGQETQYF.

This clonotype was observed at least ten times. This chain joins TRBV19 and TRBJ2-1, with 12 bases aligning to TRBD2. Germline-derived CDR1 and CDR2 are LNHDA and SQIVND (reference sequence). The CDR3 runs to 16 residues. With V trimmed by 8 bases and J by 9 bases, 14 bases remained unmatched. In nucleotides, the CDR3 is TGTGCCAGTTTTCGGGGCGGGACTAGCGGGTCGAGTGAGCAGTTCTTC. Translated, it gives CASFRGGTSGSSEQFF.

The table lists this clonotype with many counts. The CDR3 DNA follows: TGTGCCAGCAGCGACGACGGACCTGCCTACGAGCAGTACTTC. Translated: CASSDDGPAYEQYF. V usage is TRBV9 and J usage is TRBJ2-7, with D unresolved. Trimming removed 3 bases at V and 2 bases at J, with 12 bases between. The CDR3 runs 14 residues. Germline values: CDR1 SGDLS, CDR2 YYNGEE.

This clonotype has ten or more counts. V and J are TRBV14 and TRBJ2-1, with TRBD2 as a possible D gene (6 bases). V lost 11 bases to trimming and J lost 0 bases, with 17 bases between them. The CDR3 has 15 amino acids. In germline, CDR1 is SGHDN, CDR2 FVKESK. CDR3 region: CARQMRRASYNEQFF. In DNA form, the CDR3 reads TGTGCCCGCCAAATGAGGAGGGCCTCCTACAATGAGCAGTTCTTC.

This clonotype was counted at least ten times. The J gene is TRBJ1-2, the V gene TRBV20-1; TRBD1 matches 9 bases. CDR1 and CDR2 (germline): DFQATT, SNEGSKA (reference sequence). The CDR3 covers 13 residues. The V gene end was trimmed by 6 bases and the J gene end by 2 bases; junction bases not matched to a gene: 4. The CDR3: CSARQGVNYGYTF. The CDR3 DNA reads TGCAGTGCGAGACAGGGGGTAAACTATGGCTACACCTTC.

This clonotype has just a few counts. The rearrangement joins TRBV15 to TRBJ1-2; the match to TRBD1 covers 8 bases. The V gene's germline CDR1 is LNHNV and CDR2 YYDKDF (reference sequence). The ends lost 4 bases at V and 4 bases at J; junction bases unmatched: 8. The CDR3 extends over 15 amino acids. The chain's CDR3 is CATSTRTGQLYGYTF. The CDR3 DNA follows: TGTGCCACCAGCACGCGGACAGGGCAGCTCTATGGCTACACCTTC. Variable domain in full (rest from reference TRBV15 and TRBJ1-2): DAMVIQNPRYQVTQFGKPVTLSCSQTLNHNVMYWYQQKSSQAPKLLFHYYDKDFNNEADTPDNFQSRRPNTSFCFLDIRSPGLGDTAMYLCATSTRTGQLYGYTFGSGTRLTVV.

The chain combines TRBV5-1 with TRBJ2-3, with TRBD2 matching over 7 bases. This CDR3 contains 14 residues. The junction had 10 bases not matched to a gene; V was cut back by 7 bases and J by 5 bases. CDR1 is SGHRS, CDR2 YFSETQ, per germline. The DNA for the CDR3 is TGCGCCAGCCTTTTGAACTCGGGGGGAGATACGCAGTATTTT. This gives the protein CASLLNSGGDTQYF.

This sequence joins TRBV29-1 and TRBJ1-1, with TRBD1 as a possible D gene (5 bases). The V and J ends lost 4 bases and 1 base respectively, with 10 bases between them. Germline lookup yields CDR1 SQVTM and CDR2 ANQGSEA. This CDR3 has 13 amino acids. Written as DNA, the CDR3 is TGCAGCGTTGCAGGGTTCGCGAACACTGAAGCTTTCTTT. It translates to CSVAGFANTEAFF. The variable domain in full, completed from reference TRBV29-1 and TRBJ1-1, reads SAVISQKPSRDICQRGTSLTIQCQVDSQVTMMFWYRQQPGQSLTLIATANQGSEATYESGFVIDKFPISRPNLTFSTLTVSNMSPEDSSIYLCSVAGFANTEAFFGQGTRLTVV.

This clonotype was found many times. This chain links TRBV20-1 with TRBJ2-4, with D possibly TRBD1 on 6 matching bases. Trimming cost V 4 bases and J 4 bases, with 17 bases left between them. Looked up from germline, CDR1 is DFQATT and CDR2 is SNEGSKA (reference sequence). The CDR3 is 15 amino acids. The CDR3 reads CSANPNRVGKNIQYF. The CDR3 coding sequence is TGCAGTGCTAATCCCAACAGGGTTGGAAAAAACATTCAGTACTTC.

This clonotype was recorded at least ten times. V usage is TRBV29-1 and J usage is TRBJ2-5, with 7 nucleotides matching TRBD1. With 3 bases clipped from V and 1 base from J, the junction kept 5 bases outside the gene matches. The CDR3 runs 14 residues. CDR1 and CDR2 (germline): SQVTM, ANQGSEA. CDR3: CSVDPDRSQETQYF. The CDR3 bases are TGCAGCGTTGACCCGGACAGGAGCCAAGAGACCCAGTACTTC.

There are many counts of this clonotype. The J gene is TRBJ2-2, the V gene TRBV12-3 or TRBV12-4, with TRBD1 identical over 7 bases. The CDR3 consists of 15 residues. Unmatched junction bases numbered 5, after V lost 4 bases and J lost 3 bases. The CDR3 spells CASSSPGQYTGELFF. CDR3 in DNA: TGTGCCAGCAGTTCGCCGGGACAGTACACCGGGGAGCTGTTTTTT.

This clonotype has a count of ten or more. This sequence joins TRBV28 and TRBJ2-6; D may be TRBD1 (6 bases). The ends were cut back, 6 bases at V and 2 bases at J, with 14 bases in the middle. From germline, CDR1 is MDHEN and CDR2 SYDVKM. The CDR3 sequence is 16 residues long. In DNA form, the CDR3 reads TGTGCCAGCAGAATTACAGGGAGCCCTGGGGCCAACGTCCTGACTTTC. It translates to CASRITGSPGANVLTF.

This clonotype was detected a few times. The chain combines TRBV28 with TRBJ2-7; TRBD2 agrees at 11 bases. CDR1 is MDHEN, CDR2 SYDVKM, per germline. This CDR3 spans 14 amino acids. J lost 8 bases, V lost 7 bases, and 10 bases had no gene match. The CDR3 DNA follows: TGTGCCAGCACCGCACTAGCGGGAGTCGGACAGCAGTACTTC. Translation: CASTALAGVGQQYF.

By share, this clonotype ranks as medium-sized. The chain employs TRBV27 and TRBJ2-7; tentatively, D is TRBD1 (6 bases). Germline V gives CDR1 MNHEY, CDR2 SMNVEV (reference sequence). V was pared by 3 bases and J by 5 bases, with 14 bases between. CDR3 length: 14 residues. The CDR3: CASSFQGKYDEQYF. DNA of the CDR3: TGTGCCAGCAGTTTCCAGGGGAAGTATGACGAGCAGTACTTC.

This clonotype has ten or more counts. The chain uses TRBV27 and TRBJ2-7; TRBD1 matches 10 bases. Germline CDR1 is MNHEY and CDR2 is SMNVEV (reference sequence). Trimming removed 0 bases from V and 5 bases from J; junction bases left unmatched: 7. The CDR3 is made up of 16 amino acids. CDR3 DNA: TGTGCCAGCAGTTTATCATGGGGACAGGGGTTCCACGAGCAGTACTTC. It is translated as CASSLSWGQGFHEQYF.

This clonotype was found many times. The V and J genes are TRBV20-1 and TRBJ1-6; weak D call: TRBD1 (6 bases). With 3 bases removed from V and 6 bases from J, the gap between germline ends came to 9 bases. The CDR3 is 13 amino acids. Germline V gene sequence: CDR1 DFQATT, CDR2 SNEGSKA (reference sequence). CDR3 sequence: CSASRDTNSPLHF. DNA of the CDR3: TGCAGTGCTAGTCGGGACACTAATTCACCCCTCCACTTT.

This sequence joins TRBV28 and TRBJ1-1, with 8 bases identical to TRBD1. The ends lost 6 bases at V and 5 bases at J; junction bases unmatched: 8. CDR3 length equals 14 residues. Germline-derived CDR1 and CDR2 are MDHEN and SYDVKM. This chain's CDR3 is CASSFRGRRTEAFF. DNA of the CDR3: TGTGCCAGCAGCTTCAGGGGGCGCCGGACTGAAGCTTTCTTT. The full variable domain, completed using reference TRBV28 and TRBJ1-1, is DVKVTQSSRYLVKRTGEKVFLECVQDMDHENMFWYRQDPGLGLRLIYFSYDVKMKEKGDIPEGYSVSREKKERFSLILESASTNQTSMYLCASSFRGRRTEAFFGQGTRLTVV.

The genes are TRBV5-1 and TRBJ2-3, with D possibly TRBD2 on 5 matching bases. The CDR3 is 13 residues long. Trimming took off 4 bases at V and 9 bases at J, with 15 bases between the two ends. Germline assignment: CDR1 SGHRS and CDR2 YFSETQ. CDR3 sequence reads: CASSPSEEGTQYF. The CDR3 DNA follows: TGCGCCAGCAGCCCTTCGGAGGAAGGCACGCAGTATTTT.

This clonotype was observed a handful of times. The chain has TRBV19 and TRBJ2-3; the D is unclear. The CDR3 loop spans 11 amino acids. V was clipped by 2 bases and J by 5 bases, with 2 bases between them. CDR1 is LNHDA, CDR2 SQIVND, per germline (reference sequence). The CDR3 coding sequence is TGTGCCAGTAGTATACGAGATACGCAGTATTTT. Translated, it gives CASSIRDTQYF.

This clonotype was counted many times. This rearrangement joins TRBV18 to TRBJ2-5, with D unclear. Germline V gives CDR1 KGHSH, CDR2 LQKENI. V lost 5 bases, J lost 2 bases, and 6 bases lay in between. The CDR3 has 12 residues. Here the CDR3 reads CASSTYQETQYF. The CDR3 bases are TGTGCCAGCTCAACATATCAAGAGACCCAGTACTTC.

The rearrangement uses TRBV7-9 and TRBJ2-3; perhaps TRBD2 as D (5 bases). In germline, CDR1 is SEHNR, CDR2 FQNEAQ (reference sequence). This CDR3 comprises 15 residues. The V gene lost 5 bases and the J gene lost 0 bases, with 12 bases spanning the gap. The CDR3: CASSARTSSTDTQYF. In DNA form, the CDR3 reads TGTGCCAGCAGCGCTCGGACTTCTAGCACAGATACGCAGTATTTT.

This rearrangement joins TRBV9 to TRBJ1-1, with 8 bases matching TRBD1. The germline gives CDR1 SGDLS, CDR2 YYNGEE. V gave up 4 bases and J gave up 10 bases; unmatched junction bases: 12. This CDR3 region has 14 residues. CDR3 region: CASSFKARTGRAFF. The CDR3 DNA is TGTGCCAGCAGCTTTAAAGCCCGGACAGGGCGAGCTTTCTTT.

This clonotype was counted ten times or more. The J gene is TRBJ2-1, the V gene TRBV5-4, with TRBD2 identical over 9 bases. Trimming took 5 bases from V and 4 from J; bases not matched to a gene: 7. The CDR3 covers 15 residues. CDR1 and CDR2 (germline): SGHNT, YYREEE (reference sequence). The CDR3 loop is CASRGSAGGYNEQFF. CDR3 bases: TGTGCCAGCAGGGGTTCAGCGGGGGGATACAATGAGCAGTTCTTC.

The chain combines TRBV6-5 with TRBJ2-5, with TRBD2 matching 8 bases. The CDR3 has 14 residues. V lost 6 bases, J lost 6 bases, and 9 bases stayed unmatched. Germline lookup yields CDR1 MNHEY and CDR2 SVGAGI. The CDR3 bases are TGTGCCAGCAGCTTAAGCGGGAGAGGCAAGACCCAGTACTTC. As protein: CASSLSGRGKTQYF.

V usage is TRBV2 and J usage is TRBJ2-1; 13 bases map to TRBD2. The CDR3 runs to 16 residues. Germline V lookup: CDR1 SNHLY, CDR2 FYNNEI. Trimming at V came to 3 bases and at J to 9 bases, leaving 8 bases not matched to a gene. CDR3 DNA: TGTGCCAGCAGTGATCTACTAGCGGGAGGGCATTTTGAGCAGTTCTTC. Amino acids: CASSDLLAGGHFEQFF. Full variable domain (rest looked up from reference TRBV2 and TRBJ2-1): EPEVTQTPSHQVTQMGQEVILRCVPISNHLYFYWYRQILGQKVEFLVSFYNNEISEKSEIFDDQFSVERPDGSNFTLKIRSTKLEDSAMYFCASSDLLAGGHFEQFFGPGTRLTVL.